Sequencing of this TCR beta chain was carried out in a study of T cell repertoires in aging, cancer and after chemotherapy. TRB rearrangements spanning V, D and J were amplified using mixed TRB-A/B primers. TCRdb reanalysed the multiplex PCR reads using MiXCR and keeps one entry per CDR3 protein. The sample carries 5,000 to 7,500 distinct CDR3 sequences, about 26% recorded once. This clonotype appeared once. Its specificity is not known. Study-wide results and caveats: Healthy donors lost TCR diversity with age mainly through richness, cancer patients through richness and evenness.

TCR beta rearrangements were amplified from peripheral blood genomic DNA. Germline lookup yields CDR1 SGHRS and CDR2 YFSETQ. This CDR3 comprises 14 residues. Deletions cut 0 bases from V and 0 bases from J, with 7 bases between. The chain is built from TRBV5-1 and TRBJ2-7, with D hard to call. This TCR derives from a human donor in good health. The sample taken for sequencing was blood. CDR3 region: CASSLDWSSYEQYF. In DNA, the CDR3 is TGCGCCAGCAGCTTGGACTGGAGCTCCTACGAGCAGTACTTC.